The 21 T cell receptor beta chains reported below all come from one sample, sequenced in a study of T cell clonotyping in hematopoietic cell transplantation. Stated time point: recipient sample about 28 days before transplant, after cytoreduction. Method: immunoSEQ multiplex PCR; TCRdb's copy keeps in-frame clones and lacks some. The sample gives around 45,000 clones, around 80% of which show up once; about 5.3% is in the top ten. Sequencing used peripheral blood mononuclear cells, obtained before stem cell transplant. The receptors shown here come from a man between 60 and 75 years old with myelodysplastic syndrome. Some clones in this sample may be carry-over from other donors' samples.

J is TRBJ1-2 and V is TRBV7-2, with D possibly matching TRBD1 (5 bases). The CDR3 is 14 residues long. Deletions cut 0 bases from V and 8 bases from J, with 13 bases between. Germline V gives CDR1 SGHTA, CDR2 FQGNSA. The CDR3, as DNA: TGTGCCAGCAGCTTAGCCCTGGGCCCAGGGGGCTACACCTTC. It yields the protein CASSLALGPGGYTF.

This sequence joins TRBV2 and TRBJ1-5; D is unresolved. Germline CDR1 is SNHLY and CDR2 is FYNNEI. This CDR3 comprises 13 residues. V lost 6 bases, J lost 3 bases, and 9 bases lay in between. Here the CDR3 DNA reads TGTGCCAGCAGGTGGCGGGACAATCAGCCCCAGCATTTT. Residues: CASRWRDNQPQHF.

The chain carries TRBV18 and TRBJ2-5; 7 positions match TRBD2. From germline, CDR1 is KGHSH and CDR2 LQKENI. Trimming took 3 bases from V and 3 from J; bases not matched to a gene: 1. CDR3 length equals 13 residues. DNA for the CDR3: TGTGCCAGCTCACCCGGACTAGAAGAGACCCAGTACTTC. Its protein is CASSPGLEETQYF. Using reference TRBV18 and TRBJ2-5 for the parts outside the CDR3, the full variable domain is NAGVMQNPRHLVRRRGQEARLRCSPMKGHSHVYWYRQLPEEGLKFMVYLQKENIIDESGMPKERFSAEFPKEGPSILRIQQVVRGDSAAYFCASSPGLEETQYFGPGTRLLVL.

This clone was observed a handful of times. The chain couples TRBV29-1 to TRBJ1-1, with D hard to call. V lost 7 bases to trimming and J lost 5 bases, with 20 bases between them. Looked up from germline, CDR1 is SQVTM and CDR2 is ANQGSEA. The length of the CDR3 is 14 residues. The chain's CDR3 is CSATTGYRVTEAFF. The CDR3 region has the DNA TGCAGCGCTACCACTGGGTACCGTGTGACTGAAGCTTTCTTT.

In its sample, this clone was seen a few times. Additional DNA sequences in this sample encode the identical CDR3. This chain uses TRBV9 with TRBJ2-7; D is unclear. CDR3 size: 11 residues. Trimming stripped 3 bases from V and 7 bases from J, with 8 bases between. Per germline, CDR1 SGDLS and CDR2 YYNGEE. This CDR3 is CASSAGGEQYF. Here the CDR3 DNA reads TGTGCCAGCAGCGCCGGTGGAGAGCAGTACTTC.

V gene TRBV10-1 combines with J gene TRBJ2-2, with 7 bases fitting TRBD1. The CDR3 length is 14 residues. V lost 6 bases and J lost 5; bases outside the gene matches: 6. Germline values: CDR1 WNHNN, CDR2 SYGVQD (reference sequence). CDR3 bases: TGCGCCAGCAGGCCCCGACAGGGAACCGGGGAGCTGTTTTTT. Protein product: CASRPRQGTGELFF.

The V gene is TRBV28, the J gene TRBJ1-4; TRBD1 is a possible D gene (5 bases). The germline gives CDR1 MDHEN, CDR2 SYDVKM. Trimming pared 5 bases from V and 4 bases from J, leaving 11 bases between. The CDR3 is made up of 14 amino acids. The CDR3 region is CASSSRGNNEKLFF. Written as DNA, the CDR3 is TGTGCCAGCAGTAGCCGGGGGAATAATGAAAAACTGTTTTTT.

The rearrangement uses TRBV29-1 and TRBJ1-2; D unresolved. The CDR3 is made up of 11 amino acids. Trimming stripped 4 bases from V and 6 bases from J, with 9 bases between. Germline CDR1 reads SQVTM; CDR2 reads ANQGSEA. CDR3 coding DNA: TGCAGCGTTGGAGATTGGGATGGCTACACCTTC. Translation gives CSVGDWDGYTF.

The V call is TRBV9, the J call TRBJ2-7; 8 bases agree with TRBD2. There are 15 residues in the CDR3. Unmatched junction bases numbered 8, after V lost 4 bases and J lost 2 bases. Germline values: CDR1 SGDLS, CDR2 YYNGEE. DNA of the CDR3: TGTGCCAGCAGCCTTAGCGGGGCTGGGACCTACGAGCAGTACTTC. Amino acids: CASSLSGAGTYEQYF.

The rearrangement uses TRBV7-9 and TRBJ2-2; D remains unclear. Germline loops: CDR1 SEHNR, CDR2 FQNEAQ (reference sequence). V was clipped by 5 bases and J by 10 bases, with 8 bases between them. The CDR3 has 11 amino acids. The CDR3 bases are TGTGCCAGCAGCCCGCTCGAGGAGCTGTTTTTT. As protein: CASSPLEELFF.

This sequence joins TRBV5-1 and TRBJ2-4; D possibly corresponds to TRBD2 (5 bases). This CDR3 has 12 amino acids. V was clipped by 4 bases and J by 5 bases, with 7 bases between them. Germline V gene sequence: CDR1 SGHRS, CDR2 YFSETQ. CDR3 region: CASSEGQNIQYF. The CDR3 DNA sequence: TGCGCCAGCAGCGAGGGCCAAAACATTCAGTACTTC.

The rearrangement joins TRBV2 to TRBJ2-7; the D is unclear. The V end lost 3 bases, the J end lost 2 bases, and 11 bases lay between the germline ends. Germline assignment: CDR1 SNHLY and CDR2 FYNNEI. The CDR3 runs 14 residues. CDR3 sequence (DNA): TGTGCCAGCAGTGACGGGCAGGCCCCCTACGAGCAGTACTTC. Protein: CASSDGQAPYEQYF.

This clone came up a few times. The chain combines TRBV27 with TRBJ1-5, with 10 nucleotides matching TRBD1. This CDR3 region has 18 residues. Per the germline V gene, CDR1 is MNHEY and CDR2 is SMNVEV (reference sequence). Trimming cost V 5 bases and J 3 bases; bases outside gene matches: 13. CDR3 bases: TGTGCCAGCAGTCCCGGGGACAGGGGAGGTTCCCTCAATCAGCCCCAGCATTTT. Its protein product is CASSPGDRGGSLNQPQHF.

This chain joins TRBV7-6 and TRBJ1-1; weak D call: TRBD1 (6 bases). CDR1 SGHVS and CDR2 FNYEAQ come from the germline V gene. Trimming pared 1 base from V and 6 bases from J, leaving 15 bases between. The CDR3 covers 15 residues. The CDR3 sequence is CASSLVDSLGAEAFF. CDR3 nucleotide sequence: TGTGCCAGCAGCTTAGTGGACAGCCTCGGGGCTGAAGCTTTCTTT.

The genes are TRBV7-8 and TRBJ1-6; D is undetermined. Germline CDR1 SGHVS, CDR2 FQNEAQ. The ends were cut back, 0 bases at V and 9 bases at J, with 6 bases in the middle. This CDR3 comprises 13 residues. CDR3 in DNA: TGTGCCAGCAGCTTAGCGCCGTCTTCACCCCTCCACTTT. As protein: CASSLAPSSPLHF.

The chain combines TRBV5-1 with TRBJ2-1; 7 bases are a match to TRBD1. Germline V gene sequence: CDR1 SGHRS, CDR2 YFSETQ. CDR3 length: 13 amino acids. V lost 4 bases, J lost 7 bases, and 5 bases stayed unmatched. DNA of the CDR3: TGCGCCAGCAGCGACTTACAGGGGAATGAGCAGTTCTTC. Its translation is CASSDLQGNEQFF.

In its sample, this clone was seen a few times. This chain links TRBV6-1 with TRBJ1-1; D might be TRBD1 (6 bases). Looked up from germline, CDR1 is MNHNS and CDR2 is SASEGT. The CDR3 runs to 16 residues. V lost 2 bases to trimming and J lost 0 bases, with 13 bases between them. CDR3 loop: CASSEWGQVVNTEAFF. CDR3 nucleotides: TGTGCCAGCAGTGAATGGGGGCAGGTCGTGAACACTGAAGCTTTCTTT.

The rearrangement uses TRBV2 and TRBJ2-7, with D tentatively TRBD1 or TRBD2 (5 bases each). CDR3 length equals 14 residues. Germline V gene sequence: CDR1 SNHLY, CDR2 FYNNEI. Trimming took off 8 bases at V and 2 bases at J, with 16 bases between the two ends. CDR3 protein: CASFSGTSTYEQYF. DNA of the CDR3: TGTGCCAGCTTTTCGGGGACCTCCACCTACGAGCAGTACTTC.

The gene calls are TRBV30 and TRBJ1-5; D is possibly TRBD1 (5 bases). The CDR3 has 15 amino acids. The germline V gene has CDR1 GTSNPN and CDR2 SVGIG (reference sequence). Trimming shortened V by 2 bases and J by 2 bases, and 13 bases separated the two germline ends. The DNA of the CDR3 is TGTGCCTGGAGTCTCGGCGGGGGTGGCAATCAGCCCCAGCATTTT. It specifies CAWSLGGGGNQPQHF. Full variable domain (missing parts from reference TRBV30 and TRBJ1-5): SQTIHQWPATLVQPVGSPLSLECTVEGTSNPNLYWYRQAAGRGLQLLFYSVGIGQISSEVPQNLSASRPQDRQFILSSKKLLLSDSGFYLCAWSLGGGGNQPQHFGDGTRLSIL.

J is TRBJ2-1 and V is TRBV19; 8 bases align to TRBD2. Per germline, CDR1 LNHDA and CDR2 SQIVND (reference sequence). This CDR3 is built from 14 residues. V was clipped by 6 bases and J by 8 bases; unmatched bases: 9. The CDR3 DNA sequence: TGTGCCAGTAGGCCCGTAGCGGGGTTTTATGAGCAGTTCTTC. Protein product: CASRPVAGFYEQFF.

V gene TRBV19 combines with J gene TRBJ1-1; the D is unclear. From germline, CDR1 is LNHDA and CDR2 SQIVND (reference sequence). Trimming took off 1 base at V and 3 bases at J, with 12 bases between the two ends. The length of the CDR3 is 15 residues. CDR3 sequence reads: CASSIVGGWHTEAFF. The CDR3 region has the DNA TGTGCCAGTAGTATAGTTGGAGGATGGCACACTGAAGCTTTCTTT.